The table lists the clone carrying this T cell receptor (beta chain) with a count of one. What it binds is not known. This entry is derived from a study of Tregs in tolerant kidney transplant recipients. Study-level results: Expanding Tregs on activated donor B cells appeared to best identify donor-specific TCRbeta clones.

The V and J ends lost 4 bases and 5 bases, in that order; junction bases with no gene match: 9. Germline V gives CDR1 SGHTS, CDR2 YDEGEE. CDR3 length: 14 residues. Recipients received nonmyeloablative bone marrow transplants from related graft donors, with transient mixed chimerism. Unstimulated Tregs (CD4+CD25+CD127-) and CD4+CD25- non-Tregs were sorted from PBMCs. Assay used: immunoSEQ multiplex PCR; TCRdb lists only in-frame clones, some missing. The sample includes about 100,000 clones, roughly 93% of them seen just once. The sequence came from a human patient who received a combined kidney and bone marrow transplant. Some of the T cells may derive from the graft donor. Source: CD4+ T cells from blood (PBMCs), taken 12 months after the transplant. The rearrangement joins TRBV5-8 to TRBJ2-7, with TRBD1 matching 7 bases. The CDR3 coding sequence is TGTGCCAGCAGCACATCCCACAGGGGCCACGAGCAGTACTTC. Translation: CASSTSHRGHEQYF.